This T cell receptor (beta chain) was retrieved from a study of control samples from healthy donors and cancer patients (dated by TCRdb to 2018 to 2021). Libraries were constructed by the immunoSEQ multiplex PCR assay. TCRdb holds this immuneACCESS table with in-frame rearrangements only. Some clones are missing; in checked studies, unresolved V genes explain under half, and the rest has no known cause. The sample table shows about 31,000 clones, and roughly 94% are seen once. The ten largest clones take up 5% to 7.5% of the sample. This clone was seen only once. Its antigen is not yet known. No qualities accompany the bases; no much larger clone lies one base away. V gives up 0 bases and J gives up 7 bases, and the segment between their germline ends measures 13 bases. The CDR3 has 14 amino acids, counting the end cysteine and phenylalanine. Only the CDR3 portion is preserved as DNA: 42 bases, with reading frame beginning at the first base. CDR1 and CDR2 (SGHDT, YYEEEE) derive from the germline V gene.

The rearrangement combines TRBV5-6 with TRBJ1-2; the best D guess is TRBD1, with 6 bases matching. This clonotype was sampled from a man in his sixties in good health. Sequenced input: blood. The CDR3 corresponds to CASSLAQGTGGYTF. The sequence in DNA is TGTGCCAGCAGCTTGGCCCAGGGGACTGGTGGCTACACCTTC.